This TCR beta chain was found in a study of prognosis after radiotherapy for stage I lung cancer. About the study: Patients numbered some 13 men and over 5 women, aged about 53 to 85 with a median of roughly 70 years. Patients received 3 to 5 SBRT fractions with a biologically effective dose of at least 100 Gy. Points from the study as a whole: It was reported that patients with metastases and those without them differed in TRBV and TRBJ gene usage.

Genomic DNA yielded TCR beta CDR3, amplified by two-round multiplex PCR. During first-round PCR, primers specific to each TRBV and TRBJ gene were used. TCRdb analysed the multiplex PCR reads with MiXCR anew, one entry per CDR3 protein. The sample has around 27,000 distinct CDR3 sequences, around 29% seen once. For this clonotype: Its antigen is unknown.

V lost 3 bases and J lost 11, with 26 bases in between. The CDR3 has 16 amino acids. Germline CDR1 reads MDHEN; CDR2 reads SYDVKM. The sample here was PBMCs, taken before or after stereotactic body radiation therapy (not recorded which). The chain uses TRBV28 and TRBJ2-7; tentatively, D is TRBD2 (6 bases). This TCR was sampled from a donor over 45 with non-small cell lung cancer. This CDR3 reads CASSFPRQGGTLEKYF. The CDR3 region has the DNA TGTGCCAGCAGTTTCCCGAGGCAGGGAGGCACTCTAGAGAAGTACTTC.